The entry that follows covers one T cell receptor beta chain sequence. The antigen is not known. These data come from a study of cytomegalovirus exposure and HLA in healthy donors. Broader study findings: Later analysis identified several of the most significant clusters that appeared linked to common viral pathogens. The authors listed 150 or so TCR beta chains as cytomegalovirus-associated. When analyzed later, the rates of TCR association showed variation by HLA locus, with DRB1 the most and HLA-C the fewest.

The PCR made use of 60 Vbeta and 13 Jbeta primers. TCRdb's copy holds only in-frame clones and misses some; the assay was immunoSEQ multiplex PCR. Of tens of thousands of clones in the sample, 70% to 85% were seen once. Every donor was a healthy person donating bone marrow. Trimming cost V 5 bases and J 0 bases; bases outside gene matches: 4. This CDR3 has 15 amino acids. Looked up from germline, CDR1 is KGHSH and CDR2 is LQKENI. This clonotype originated in a man in his sixties or seventies in good health and CMV-seropositive. The sample comprised PBMCs. This chain connects TRBV18 to TRBJ2-1; 7 bases are a match to TRBD1. In DNA form, the CDR3 reads TGTGCCAGCTCATCGGACAGGAGCTCCTACAATGAGCAGTTCTTC. The encoded protein is CASSSDRSSYNEQFF.